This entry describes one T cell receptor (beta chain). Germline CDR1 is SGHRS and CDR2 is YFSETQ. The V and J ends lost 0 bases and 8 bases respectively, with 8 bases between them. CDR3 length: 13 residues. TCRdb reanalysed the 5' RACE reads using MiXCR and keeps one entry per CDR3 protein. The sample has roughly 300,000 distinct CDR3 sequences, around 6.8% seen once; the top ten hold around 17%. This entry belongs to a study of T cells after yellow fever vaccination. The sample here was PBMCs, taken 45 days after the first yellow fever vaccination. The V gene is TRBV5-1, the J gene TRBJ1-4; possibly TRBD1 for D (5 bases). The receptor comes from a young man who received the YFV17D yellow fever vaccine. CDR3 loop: CASSLGAGEKLFF. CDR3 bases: TGCGCCAGCAGCTTGGGGGCAGGGGAAAAACTGTTTTTT.